The TCR beta chain under discussion was sequenced for a study of T cell changes during pregnancy in multiple sclerosis. TCRdb's copy holds only in-frame clones and misses some; the assay was immunoSEQ multiplex PCR. The table has approximately 110,000 clones, roughly nine tenths seen once; the top ten hold around 3.5%. CDR1 and CDR2 (germline): SNHLY, FYNNEI. V was clipped by 5 bases and J by 2 bases, with 8 bases between them. The CDR3 runs to 13 residues. The chain joins TRBV2 to TRBJ2-3, with D tentatively TRBD2 (6 bases). This specimen consisted of peripheral blood, obtained after pregnancy. The source is a female donor with multiple sclerosis, enrolled in a pregnancy study. The CDR3 DNA sequence: TGTGCCAGCAGTCTGGGACTCACAGATACGCAGTATTTT. The encoded protein is CASSLGLTDTQYF.